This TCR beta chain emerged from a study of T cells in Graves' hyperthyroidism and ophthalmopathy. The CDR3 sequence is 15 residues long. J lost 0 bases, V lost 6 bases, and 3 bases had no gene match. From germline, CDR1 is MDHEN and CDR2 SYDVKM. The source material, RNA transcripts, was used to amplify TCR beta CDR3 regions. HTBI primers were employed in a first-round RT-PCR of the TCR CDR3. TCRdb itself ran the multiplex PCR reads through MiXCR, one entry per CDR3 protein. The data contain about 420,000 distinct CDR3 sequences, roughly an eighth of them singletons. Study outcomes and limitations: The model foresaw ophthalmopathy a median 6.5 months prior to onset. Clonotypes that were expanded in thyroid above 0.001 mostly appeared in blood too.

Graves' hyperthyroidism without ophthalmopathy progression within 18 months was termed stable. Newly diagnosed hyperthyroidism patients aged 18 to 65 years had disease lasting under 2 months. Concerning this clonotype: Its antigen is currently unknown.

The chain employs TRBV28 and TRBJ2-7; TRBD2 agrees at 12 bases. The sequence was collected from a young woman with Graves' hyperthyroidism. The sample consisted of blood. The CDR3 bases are TGTGCCAGCAGGACGACTAGCGGGAGCTCCTACGAGCAGTACTTC. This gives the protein CASRTTSGSSYEQYF. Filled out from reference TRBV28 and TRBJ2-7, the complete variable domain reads DVKVTQSSRYLVKRTGEKVFLECVQDMDHENMFWYRQDPGLGLRLIYFSYDVKMKEKGDIPEGYSVSREKKERFSLILESASTNQTSMYLCASRTTSGSSYEQYFGPGTRLTVT.